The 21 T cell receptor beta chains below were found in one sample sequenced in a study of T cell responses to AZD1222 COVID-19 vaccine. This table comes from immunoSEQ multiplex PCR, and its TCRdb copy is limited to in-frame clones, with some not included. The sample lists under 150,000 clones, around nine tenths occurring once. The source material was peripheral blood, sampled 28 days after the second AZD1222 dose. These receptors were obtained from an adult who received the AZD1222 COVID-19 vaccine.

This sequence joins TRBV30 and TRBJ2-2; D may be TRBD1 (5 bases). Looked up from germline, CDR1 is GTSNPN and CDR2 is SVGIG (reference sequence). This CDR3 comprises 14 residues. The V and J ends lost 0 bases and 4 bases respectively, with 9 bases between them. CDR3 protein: CAWSVQVGTGELFF. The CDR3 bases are TGTGCCTGGAGTGTACAGGTGGGCACCGGGGAGCTGTTTTTT.

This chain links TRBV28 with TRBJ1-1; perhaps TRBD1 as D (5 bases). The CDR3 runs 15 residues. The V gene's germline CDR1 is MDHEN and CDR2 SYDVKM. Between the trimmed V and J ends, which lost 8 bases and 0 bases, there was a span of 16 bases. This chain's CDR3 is CASGGTLYLNTEAFF. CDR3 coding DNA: TGTGCCAGCGGGGGGACCCTCTACTTGAACACTGAAGCTTTCTTT. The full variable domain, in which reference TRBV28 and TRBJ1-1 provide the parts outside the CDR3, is DVKVTQSSRYLVKRTGEKVFLECVQDMDHENMFWYRQDPGLGLRLIYFSYDVKMKEKGDIPEGYSVSREKKERFSLILESASTNQTSMYLCASGGTLYLNTEAFFGQGTRLTVV.

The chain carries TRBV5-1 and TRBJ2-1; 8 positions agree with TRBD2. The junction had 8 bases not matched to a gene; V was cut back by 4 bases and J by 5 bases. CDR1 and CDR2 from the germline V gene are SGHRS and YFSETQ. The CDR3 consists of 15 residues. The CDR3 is CASSVFGTSNNEQFF. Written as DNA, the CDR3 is TGCGCCAGCAGCGTATTCGGGACTAGTAACAATGAGCAGTTCTTC.

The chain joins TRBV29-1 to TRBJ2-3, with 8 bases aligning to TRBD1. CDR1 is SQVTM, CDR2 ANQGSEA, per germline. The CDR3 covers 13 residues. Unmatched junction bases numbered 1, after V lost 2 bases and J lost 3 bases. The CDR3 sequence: CSVETGGTDTQYF. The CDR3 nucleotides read TGCAGCGTTGAAACAGGGGGAACAGATACGCAGTATTTT.

This CDR3 is CASSLLLNQETQYF. The CDR3 DNA reads TGTGCCAGCTCGCTTTTACTAAACCAAGAGACCCAGTACTTC. The chain uses TRBV18 and TRBJ2-5; D is unclear. V shed 6 bases and J shed 0 bases, with 11 bases lying between them. The CDR3 spans 14 residues. Per germline, CDR1 KGHSH and CDR2 LQKENI.

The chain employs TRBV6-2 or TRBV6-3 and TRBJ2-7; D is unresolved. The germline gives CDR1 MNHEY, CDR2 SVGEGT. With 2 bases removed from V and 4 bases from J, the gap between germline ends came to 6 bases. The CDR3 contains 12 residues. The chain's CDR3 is CASSYTGYEQYF. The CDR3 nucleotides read TGTGCCAGCAGTTACACGGGTTACGAGCAGTACTTC.

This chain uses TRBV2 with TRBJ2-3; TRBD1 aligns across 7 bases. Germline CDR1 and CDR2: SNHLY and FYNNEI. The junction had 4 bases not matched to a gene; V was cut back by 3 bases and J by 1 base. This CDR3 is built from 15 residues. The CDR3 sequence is CASSDGGQGTDTQYF. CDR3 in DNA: TGTGCCAGCAGTGATGGTGGACAGGGCACAGATACGCAGTATTTT.

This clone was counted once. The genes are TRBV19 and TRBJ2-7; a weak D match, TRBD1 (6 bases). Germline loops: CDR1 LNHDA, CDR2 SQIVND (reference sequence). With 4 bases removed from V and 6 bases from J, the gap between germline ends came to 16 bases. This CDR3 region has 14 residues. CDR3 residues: CASSTETGTGEQYF. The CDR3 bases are TGTGCCAGTAGTACTGAGACAGGAACGGGCGAGCAGTACTTC.

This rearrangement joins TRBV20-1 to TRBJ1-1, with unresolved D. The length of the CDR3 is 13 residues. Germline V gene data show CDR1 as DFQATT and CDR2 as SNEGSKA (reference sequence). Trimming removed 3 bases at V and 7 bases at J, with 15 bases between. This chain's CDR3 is CSASRVETGEAFF. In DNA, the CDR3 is TGCAGTGCTAGTCGGGTCGAGACGGGTGAAGCTTTCTTT.

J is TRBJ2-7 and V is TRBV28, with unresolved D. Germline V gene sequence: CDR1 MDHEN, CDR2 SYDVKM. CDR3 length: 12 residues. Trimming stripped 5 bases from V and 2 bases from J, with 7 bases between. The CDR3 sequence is CASSPGTYEQYF. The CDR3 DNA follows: TGTGCCAGCAGTCCAGGAACCTACGAGCAGTACTTC.

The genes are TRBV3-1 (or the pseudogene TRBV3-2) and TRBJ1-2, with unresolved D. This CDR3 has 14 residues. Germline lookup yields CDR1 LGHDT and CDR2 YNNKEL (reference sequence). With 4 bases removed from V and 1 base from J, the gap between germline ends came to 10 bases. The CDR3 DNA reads TGTGCCAGCAGCCCCCGGGCCGTTAACTATGGCTACACCTTC. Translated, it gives CASSPRAVNYGYTF.

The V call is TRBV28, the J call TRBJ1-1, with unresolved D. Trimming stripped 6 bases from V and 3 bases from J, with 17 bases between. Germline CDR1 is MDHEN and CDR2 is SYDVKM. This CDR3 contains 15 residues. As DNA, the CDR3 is TGTGCCAGCAGCCCCCTTAACCGGGAGGACACTGAAGCTTTCTTT. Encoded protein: CASSPLNREDTEAFF.

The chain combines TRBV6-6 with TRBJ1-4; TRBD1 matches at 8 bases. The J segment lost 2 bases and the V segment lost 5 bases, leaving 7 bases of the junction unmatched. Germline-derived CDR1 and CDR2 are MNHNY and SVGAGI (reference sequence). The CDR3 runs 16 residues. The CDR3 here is CASSPADRGTNEKLFF. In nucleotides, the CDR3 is TGTGCCAGCAGTCCGGCCGACAGGGGCACTAATGAAAAACTGTTTTTT.

The chain's CDR3 is CSVEGQGALREAFF. CDR3 in DNA: TGCAGCGTTGAGGGACAGGGGGCGTTAAGGGAAGCTTTCTTT. The rearrangement links TRBV29-1 to TRBJ1-1; 12 bases line up with TRBD1. Per germline, CDR1 SQVTM and CDR2 ANQGSEA. CDR3 length: 14 amino acids. The V and J ends lost 3 bases and 8 bases, in that order; junction bases with no gene match: 7.

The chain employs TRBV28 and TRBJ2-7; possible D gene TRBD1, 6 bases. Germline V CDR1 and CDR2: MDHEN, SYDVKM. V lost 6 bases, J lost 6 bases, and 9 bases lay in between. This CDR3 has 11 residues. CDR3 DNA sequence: TGTGCCAGCAGCCTGGACAGCGAGCAGTACTTC. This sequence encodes CASSLDSEQYF.

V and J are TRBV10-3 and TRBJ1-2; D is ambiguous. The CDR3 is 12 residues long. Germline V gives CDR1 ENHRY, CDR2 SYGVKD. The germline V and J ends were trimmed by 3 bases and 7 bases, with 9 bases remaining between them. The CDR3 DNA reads TGTGCCATCAGTGAAGGCTCTCGTGGCTACACCTTC. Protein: CAISEGSRGYTF.

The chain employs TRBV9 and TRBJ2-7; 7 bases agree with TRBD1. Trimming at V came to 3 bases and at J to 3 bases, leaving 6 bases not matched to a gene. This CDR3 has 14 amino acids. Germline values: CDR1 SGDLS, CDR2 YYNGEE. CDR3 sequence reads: CASSGQGVGYEQYF. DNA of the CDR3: TGTGCCAGCAGCGGACAGGGAGTGGGCTACGAGCAGTACTTC.

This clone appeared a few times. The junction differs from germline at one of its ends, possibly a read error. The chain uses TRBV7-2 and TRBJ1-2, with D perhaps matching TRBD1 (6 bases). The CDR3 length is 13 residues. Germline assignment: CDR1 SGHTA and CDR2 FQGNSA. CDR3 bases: TGTGCCAGCAGCCTAGCGAGGGAGGACAGAAACACCTTC. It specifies CASSLAREDRNTF.

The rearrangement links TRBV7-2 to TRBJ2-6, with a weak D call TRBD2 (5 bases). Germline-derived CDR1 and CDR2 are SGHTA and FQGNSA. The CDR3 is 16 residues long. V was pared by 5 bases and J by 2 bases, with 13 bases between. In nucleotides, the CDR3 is TGTGCCAGCAGCCCGGGGATAGCTCCTGGGGCCAACGTCCTGACTTTC. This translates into CASSPGIAPGANVLTF.

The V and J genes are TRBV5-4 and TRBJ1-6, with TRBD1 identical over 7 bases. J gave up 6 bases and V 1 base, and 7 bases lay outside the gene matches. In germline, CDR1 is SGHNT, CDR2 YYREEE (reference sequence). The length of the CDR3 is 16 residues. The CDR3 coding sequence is TGTGCCAGCAGCTTGTCCGTGGCAGGGGGTAATTCACCCCTCCACTTT. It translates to CASSLSVAGGNSPLHF.

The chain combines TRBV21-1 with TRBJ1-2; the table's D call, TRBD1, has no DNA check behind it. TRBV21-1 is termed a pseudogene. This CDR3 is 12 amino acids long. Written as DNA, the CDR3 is TGTGCCAGCAGCAACCGGGACAACGACTACACCTTC. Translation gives CASSNRDNDYTF.